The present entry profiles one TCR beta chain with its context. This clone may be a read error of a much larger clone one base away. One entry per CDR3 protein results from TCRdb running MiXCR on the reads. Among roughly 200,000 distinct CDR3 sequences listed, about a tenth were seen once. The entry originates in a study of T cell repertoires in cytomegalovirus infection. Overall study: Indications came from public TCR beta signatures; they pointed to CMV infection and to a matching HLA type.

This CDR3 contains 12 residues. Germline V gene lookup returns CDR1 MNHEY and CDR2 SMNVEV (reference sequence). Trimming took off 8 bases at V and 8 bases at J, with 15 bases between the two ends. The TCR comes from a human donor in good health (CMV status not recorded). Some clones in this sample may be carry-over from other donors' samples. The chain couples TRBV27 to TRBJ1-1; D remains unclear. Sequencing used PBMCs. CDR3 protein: CASWAKGVEAFF. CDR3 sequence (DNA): TGTGCCAGCTGGGCCAAAGGAGTAGAAGCTTTCTTT.